This T cell receptor (beta chain) derives from a study of blood T cell repertoires in COVID-19. The wider study: Samples representing acute and convalescent COVID-19 were sourced from the United States, Italy and Spain. In each case, the material was cDNA or gDNA derived from T cells, B-cell-depleted T cells, or PBMCs.

Per germline, CDR1 MNHEY and CDR2 SVGEGT. CDR3 length: 18 amino acids. Trimming removed 0 bases from V and 0 bases from J, with 15 bases in between. Methods used by the authors: Amplification of reference gene primers provided the estimated nucleated cell counts. Method: immunoSEQ multiplex PCR; TCRdb's copy keeps in-frame clones and lacks some. For V, J and clone size, that table is used; D and trimming come from the DNA. The data hold hundreds of thousands of clones, with 89% observed a single time. The specimen sequenced was peripheral blood. The chain joins TRBV6-2 or TRBV6-3 to TRBJ2-4; D ambiguous. The TCR was taken from a man aged 35 to 55 with acute or convalescent COVID-19. CDR3 in DNA: TGTGCCAGCAGTTACTCCCCCACAGCCTTTGTAGCCAAAAACATTCAGTACTTC. Residues: CASSYSPTAFVAKNIQYF.